The 20 T cell receptor beta chains below were found in one sample sequenced in a study of T cells after posttransplantation cyclophosphamide. Data came from immunoSEQ multiplex PCR; TCRdb stores just in-frame clones and leaves some out. The table has roughly 15,000 clones, more than 80% seen once. Sampled 1 year posttransplant, controls received myeloablative marrow transplants, methotrexate and a calcineurin inhibitor. The sequencing here drew on PBMCs, taken 410 to 450 days after allogeneic stem cell transplant with calcineurin inhibitor and methotrexate. These receptors all stem from a male patient aged 30 to 40 who received an allogeneic stem cell transplant from an unrelated donor, was CMV-positive, and had acute and chronic GVHD. The graft donor may have contributed some T cells.

This rearrangement joins TRBV19 to TRBJ1-2; unclear D gene. The CDR3 is made up of 14 amino acids. Per the germline V gene, CDR1 is LNHDA and CDR2 is SQIVND (reference sequence). Trimming cost V 3 bases and J 2 bases, with 10 bases left between them. The CDR3 spells CASSINRANYGYTF. The CDR3 DNA reads TGTGCCAGTAGTATCAACCGCGCCAACTATGGCTACACCTTC. The full variable domain, its missing parts supplied by reference TRBV19 and TRBJ1-2, is DGGITQSPKYLFRKEGQNVTLSCEQNLNHDAMYWYRQDPGQGLRLIYYSQIVNDFQKGDIAEGYSVSREKKESFPLTVTSAQKNPTAFYLCASSINRANYGYTFGSGTRLTVV.

V gene TRBV15 combines with J gene TRBJ1-6; D is ambiguous. In germline, CDR1 is LNHNV, CDR2 YYDKDF (reference sequence). Trimming removed 8 bases from V and 0 bases from J, with 8 bases in between. This CDR3 comprises 14 residues. The CDR3 bases are TGTGCCACCGCTGGCAGCTCCTATAATTCACCCCTCCACTTT. Translating gives CATAGSSYNSPLHF.

This CDR3 is CASRFKGQGAITNEKLFF. CDR3 coding DNA: TGTGCCAGCAGATTTAAGGGACAGGGGGCGATAACTAATGAAAAACTGTTTTTT. The chain recombines TRBV27 with TRBJ1-4; the match to TRBD1 covers 12 bases. Germline V gene data show CDR1 as MNHEY and CDR2 as SMNVEV (reference sequence). Trimming at V came to 6 bases and at J to 1 base, leaving 9 bases not matched to a gene. This CDR3 comprises 18 residues.

V and J are TRBV4-2 and TRBJ2-6, with D perhaps TRBD1 (6 bases). Germline values: CDR1 LGHNA, CDR2 YNFKEQ. This CDR3 spans 19 amino acids. Trimming left V 0 bases short and J 0 bases short, with 15 bases between. CDR3 sequence reads: CASSQDRGGPFSGANVLTF. CDR3 bases: TGTGCCAGCAGCCAAGATCGAGGGGGTCCTTTCTCTGGGGCCAACGTCCTGACTTTC.

This chain links TRBV10-3 with TRBJ2-3, with TRBD2 as a possible D gene (6 bases). The CDR3 extends over 15 amino acids. V lost 4 bases to trimming and J lost 3 bases, with 14 bases between them. From germline, CDR1 is ENHRY and CDR2 SYGVKD. The CDR3 region is CAISVAPGETDTQYF. The CDR3 bases are TGTGCCATCAGTGTAGCCCCGGGGGAAACAGATACGCAGTATTTT.

The chain combines TRBV5-1 with TRBJ2-1; 11 bases are shared with TRBD1. The trim removed 5 bases at V and 8 bases at J, leaving 3 bases unmatched. From germline, CDR1 is SGHRS and CDR2 YFSETQ. The CDR3 extends over 13 amino acids. CDR3 bases: TGCGCCAGCAGAGGGACAGGGGGTCATGAGCAGTTCTTC. It encodes CASRGTGGHEQFF.

The chain couples TRBV5-4 to TRBJ2-5; no clear D gene. Trimming took 4 bases from V and 5 from J, leaving 9 bases between them. The CDR3 spans 12 residues. The germline V gene encodes CDR1 SGHNT and CDR2 YYREEE (reference sequence). The CDR3 loop reads CASSPAGETQYF. The CDR3 nucleotides read TGTGCCAGCAGCCCTGCCGGGGAGACCCAGTACTTC.

The chain is built from TRBV18 and TRBJ2-5; D may be TRBD1 (5 bases). V lost 0 bases, J lost 1 base, and 6 bases lay in between. CDR1 and CDR2 (germline): KGHSH, LQKENI. CDR3 size: 14 residues. In DNA form, the CDR3 reads TGTGCCAGCTCACCACCCCAGGGCCAAGAGACCCAGTACTTC. As protein: CASSPPQGQETQYF.

This clone was observed a single time. This chain joins TRBV19 and TRBJ1-2, with TRBD1 matching 7 bases. In germline, CDR1 is LNHDA, CDR2 SQIVND (reference sequence). CDR3 size: 15 residues. J was trimmed by 2 bases and V by 5 bases; bases with no gene match: 8. The CDR3 nucleotides are TGTGCCAGTAGTCCACAGGGGAGGAAAAACTATGGCTACACCTTC. Translating it yields CASSPQGRKNYGYTF.

The rearrangement joins TRBV2 to TRBJ1-5; D not resolved. The V gene's germline CDR1 is SNHLY and CDR2 FYNNEI. Between the trimmed V and J ends, which lost 4 bases and 5 bases, there was a span of 9 bases. The CDR3 length is 13 residues. The CDR3 here is CASSGGPDQPQHF. The CDR3 DNA is TGTGCCAGCAGTGGAGGGCCAGATCAGCCCCAGCATTTT.

This clone showed up just once. The V and J genes are TRBV5-8 and TRBJ2-1; D ambiguous. Trimming removed 1 base from V and 7 bases from J, with 9 bases in between. The V gene's germline CDR1 is SGHTS and CDR2 YDEGEE. This CDR3 comprises 13 residues. The CDR3: CASSLSQRNEQFF. CDR3 DNA: TGTGCCAGCAGCTTGTCACAGAGAAATGAGCAGTTCTTC.

V is TRBV28 and J is TRBJ2-2; D is perhaps TRBD2 (5 bases). The CDR3 contains 16 residues. V was trimmed by 2 bases and J by 6 bases, leaving 16 bases between them. Germline CDR1 MDHEN, CDR2 SYDVKM. For the CDR3, the DNA is TGTGCCAGCAGTTTAGCGGAGGAGAAAAAGGCCGGGGAGCTGTTTTTT. This codes for CASSLAEEKKAGELFF.

The V and J genes are TRBV9 and TRBJ2-2, with a weak D call TRBD2 (7 bases). Germline CDR1 SGDLS, CDR2 YYNGEE. The CDR3 length is 16 residues. The ends were cut back, 5 bases at V and 6 bases at J, with 20 bases in the middle. CDR3: CASSGGGLVRAGELFF. Written as DNA, the CDR3 is TGTGCCAGCAGTGGGGGGGGCCTCGTCAGGGCCGGGGAGCTGTTTTTT.

J is TRBJ1-6 and V is TRBV4-1; a possible D gene is TRBD1 (6 bases). The ends were cut back, 2 bases at V and 0 bases at J, with 14 bases in the middle. The CDR3 is made up of 18 amino acids. CDR1 and CDR2 (germline): MGHRA, YSYEKL. Written as DNA, the CDR3 is TGCGCCAGCAGCCAAACCGGGACACAGAGCTCCTATAATTCACCCCTCCACTTT. Translated, it gives CASSQTGTQSSYNSPLHF.

This clone came up a few times. This chain uses TRBV6-1 with TRBJ2-7; D ambiguous. Per the germline V gene, CDR1 is MNHNS and CDR2 is SASEGT. The CDR3 totals 12 residues. V was shortened by 5 bases and J by 2 bases, with 7 bases between the two germline ends. This CDR3 reads CASSHFPYEQYF. The CDR3 DNA is TGTGCCAGCAGTCACTTCCCCTACGAGCAGTACTTC.

V is TRBV12-5 and J is TRBJ2-5, with a tentative D call TRBD1 (6 bases). The CDR3 contains 15 residues. Per germline, CDR1 LGHNT and CDR2 FRNRAP. V shed 3 bases and J shed 0 bases, with 11 bases lying between them. CDR3 DNA sequence: TGTGCTAGTGGTTTACATCAGGGGTACCAAGAGACCCAGTACTTC. It codes for CASGLHQGYQETQYF. The variable domain in full, with the rest retrieved from reference TRBV12-5 and TRBJ2-5, is DARVTQTPRHKVTEMGQEVTMRCQPILGHNTVFWYRQTMMQGLELLAYFRNRAPLDDSGMPKDRFSAEMPDATLATLKIQPSEPRDSAVYFCASGLHQGYQETQYFGPGTRLLVL.

The table lists this clone with a few counts. The V and J genes are TRBV7-9 and TRBJ1-1; TRBD1 matches at 7 bases. Germline CDR1 reads SEHNR; CDR2 reads FQNEAQ (reference sequence). V dropped 3 bases and J dropped 3; count of bases not matched to a gene: 1. The CDR3 is made up of 13 amino acids. As DNA, the CDR3 is TGTGCCAGCAGCTTGACAGGGTACACTGAAGCTTTCTTT. Translated, it gives CASSLTGYTEAFF.

The gene calls are TRBV7-2 and TRBJ1-5, with TRBD1 as a possible D gene (6 bases). Trimming took off 1 base at V and 7 bases at J, with 8 bases between the two ends. This CDR3 contains 13 residues. Germline V CDR1 and CDR2: SGHTA, FQGNSA. The CDR3 nucleotides are TGTGCCAGCAGCTTAGAGGGGGAGCAGCCCCAGCATTTT. This sequence encodes CASSLEGEQPQHF.

The V call is TRBV9, the J call TRBJ1-3; 9 positions match TRBD1. The germline gives CDR1 SGDLS, CDR2 YYNGEE. With V trimmed by 3 bases and J by 4 bases, 5 bases remained unmatched. CDR3 size: 15 residues. CDR3 nucleotides: TGTGCCAGCAGCGCCGGAGGACAGGGGGGAAACACCATATATTTT. It encodes CASSAGGQGGNTIYF.

This rearrangement joins TRBV7-9 to TRBJ2-3; 7 nucleotides line up with TRBD1. Per the germline V gene, CDR1 is SEHNR and CDR2 is FQNEAQ (reference sequence). The CDR3 has 15 amino acids. With 6 bases clipped from V and 3 bases from J, the junction kept 9 bases outside the gene matches. CDR3 in amino acids: CASRSDRPGTDTQYF. CDR3 coding DNA: TGTGCCAGCAGATCGGACAGGCCGGGGACAGATACGCAGTATTTT.